The TCR beta chain described here comes from a study of HIV-infected children after antiretroviral therapy interruption (dated by TCRdb to about 2019). Concerning the study at large: All eight included children had a CD4+ count above 500 and a viral load below 50 copies/ml, with four on planned treatment interruption and four on continuous treatment. Median age was roughly 9.9 years in the interruption group and about 8 years in the continuous treatment group. Recorded exposure to EBV and CMV was present in most of the participating children. For the interruption arm, samples were taken at week 0, at week 12, at the end of interruption (week 24 or 48), and roughly 3 years after the study ended. In the continuous-treatment arm, samples from corresponding weeks 0, 48 and 150 were analyzed. Alongside thymic output measurements, TCR repertoires of children on planned treatment interruption were compared with TCR repertoires of children on continuous antiretroviral treatment. Study-wide findings and limitations: The naive CD4+ Gini coefficient rose by the end of treatment interruption, suggesting clonal expansion, and returned to baseline by 3 years. Sorted CD45RA+ naive cells might include minor non-naive CD45RA+ populations such as EMRA or stem memory cells. The low number of patients is regarded as a limitation, and the data should be interpreted with caution. In naive CD4+ repertoires of PTI patients, CDR3 sharing between time points fell after interruption began; many sequences were shared between end of interruption and 3 years later.

Receptor amplification or capture employed 3' RACE. TCR libraries were constructed from RNA with a 3' RACE protocol that used unique molecular identifiers to correct for PCR amplification bias. Amplicon libraries were pooled in groups of up to 12 and sequenced on an Illumina MiSeq using v2 2x250 paired-end chemistry. In the original analysis: Reads were processed with Decombinator to assign V and J genes and CDR3, with barcode-based error and PCR bias correction. Repertoires were subsampled to equal depth before Gini coefficients were calculated with the R ineq package. GLIPH, Hamming distance and a shared triplet metric were used to assess CDR3 similarity. TCRdb ran its own pipeline on the public reads, namely fastp trimming at Q25 and MiXCR clone calling, and kept in-frame beta chains. Under each unique CDR3 protein, matching rows form one entry showing the most common genes and DNA. For this entry, the V and J calls and clone size follow TCRdb and not the study's own pipeline. The sample table records over 35,000 distinct CDR3 sequences; approximately 7% of these occur just once. In total, the top ten clones hold roughly 1% of the sample.

In light of the paper, this sample's treatment or condition label describes: PENTA 11 planned treatment interruption arm or continuous ART arm. Participants were children from the United Kingdom aged 2 to 15 years who had received at least three-drug ART for at least 24 weeks. Cryopreserved PBMCs containing at least 5 million viable cells were needed, and a few candidate patients were excluded because their viable PBMC yield was low. Using a FACSAria III cell sorter, naive CD4+ CD45RA+ CD45RO- T cells were FACS-sorted out of thawed PBMCs. After sorting, the cells were fixed and RNA was extracted first with the RNeasy FFPE kit and then with the RNeasy Micro kit. This clonotype was seen repeatedly, ten times or more. There is no known antigen for this receptor. The sample holds no much larger clone one base away, and base qualities are not on file. Including cysteine and phenylalanine, the CDR3 has 14 amino acids. Only the CDR3 part of the read is kept: 42 bases, read in frame from the first base. Trimming takes 6 bases off V and 3 bases off J; junction bases not matched to a gene: 5. CDR1 and CDR2 were assigned from the germline V gene as LGHNA and YSLEER.

Sequenced material: CD45RA+ CD4+ T cells from PBMCs, pooled from several time points, taken from a donor given antiretroviral therapy, either interrupted or continuous. In the paper's terms, the cell subset or site label means: naive CD4+ CD45RA+ CD45RO- T cells. This receptor was obtained from a pool of human donors with HIV. Recombination connected TRBV4-3 to TRBJ1-3; the junction holds 7 bases that match TRBD1. The DNA sequence reads TGCGCCAGCAGTCAAACAGGGGTTGGAAACACCATATATTTT. This gives the protein CASSQTGVGNTIYF.